One sample yielded the 19 T cell receptor beta chains listed below, sequenced in a study of blood T cell repertoires in COVID-19. Using immunoSEQ multiplex PCR, the repertoire was profiled, and TCRdb retains in-frame clones only, with some absent. Of 100,000 to 150,000 clones in the sample, around 82% were seen once. Sequenced input: peripheral blood. The receptor set was obtained from a man aged 55 to 69 with acute or convalescent COVID-19.

This clone has only one observation. CDR3 sequence reads: CASRLALSSYEQYF. The DNA for the CDR3 is TGTGCCAGCAGACTAGCGCTAAGCTCCTACGAGCAGTACTTC. This chain uses TRBV3-1 (or the pseudogene TRBV3-2) with TRBJ2-7; 7 positions agree with TRBD2. Germline lookup yields CDR1 LGHDT and CDR2 YNNKEL (reference sequence). The CDR3 has 14 residues. With V trimmed by 6 bases and J by 0 bases, 5 bases remained unmatched.

The chain couples TRBV5-1 to TRBJ2-2, with 12 bases aligning to TRBD2. CDR1 is SGHRS, CDR2 YFSETQ, per germline. Losses at the gene ends were 0 bases for V and 0 bases for J; bases not matched to a gene: 6. The CDR3 is 19 amino acids. The CDR3 bases are TGCGCCAGCAGCTTGGTGAGACTAGCGGGAGTTACGAACACCGGGGAGCTGTTTTTT. Amino acid sequence: CASSLVRLAGVTNTGELFF.

CDR3 sequence (DNA): TGCGCCAGCAGCTTCACAGGGGAGGGCAATCAGCCCCAGCATTTT. Its protein is CASSFTGEGNQPQHF. The chain employs TRBV5-1 and TRBJ1-5; 7 positions match TRBD1. This CDR3 has 15 amino acids. J gave up 2 bases and V 2 bases, and 4 bases lay outside the gene matches. Germline CDR1 and CDR2: SGHRS and YFSETQ.

The chain is built from TRBV7-2 and TRBJ1-5; no reliable D call. The V gene lost 1 base and the J gene lost 4 bases, with 11 bases spanning the gap. The CDR3 contains 15 residues. The germline CDR1 and CDR2 sequences are SGHTA and FQGNSA. CDR3 loop: CASSLGGRANQPQHF. The CDR3 DNA is TGTGCCAGCAGCTTAGGAGGGCGGGCTAATCAGCCCCAGCATTTT.

This clone appeared once. This chain's CDR3 is CASSITGQLNEQFF. In nucleotides, the CDR3 is TGTGCCAGCAGCATAACGGGACAACTCAATGAGCAGTTCTTC. V and J are TRBV7-9 and TRBJ2-1; D possibly corresponds to TRBD1 (6 bases). Germline lookup yields CDR1 SEHNR and CDR2 FQNEAQ (reference sequence). The germline V and J ends were trimmed by 5 bases and 6 bases, with 14 bases remaining between them. The CDR3 covers 14 residues.

V gene TRBV24-1 combines with J gene TRBJ2-7; TRBD1 agrees at 10 bases. CDR3 length: 14 residues. V lost 8 bases and J lost 2; bases outside the gene matches: 5. Germline loops: CDR1 KGHDR, CDR2 SFDVKD. CDR3 nucleotide sequence: TGTGCCACCAACCGGGACAGGGGCCCCTACGAGCAGTACTTC. Translating gives CATNRDRGPYEQYF.

The V gene is TRBV7-8, the J gene TRBJ2-1, with 8 bases matching TRBD2. J gave up 2 bases and V 1 base, and 7 bases lay outside the gene matches. The CDR3 length is 17 residues. Per the germline V gene, CDR1 is SGHVS and CDR2 is FQNEAQ. CDR3 sequence: CASSLEFSGDPYNEQFF. CDR3 DNA: TGTGCCAGCAGCTTAGAGTTTAGCGGGGACCCCTACAATGAGCAGTTCTTC.

The chain joins TRBV30 to TRBJ2-2, with 10 bases that match TRBD2. The CDR3 covers 17 residues. Trimming at V came to 0 bases and at J to 1 base, leaving 5 bases not matched to a gene. CDR1 is GTSNPN, CDR2 SVGIG, per germline (reference sequence). This chain's CDR3 is CAWSVKASGRNTGELFF. CDR3 nucleotide sequence: TGTGCCTGGAGTGTAAAGGCTAGCGGGAGGAACACCGGGGAGCTGTTTTTT.

This chain uses TRBV5-1 with TRBJ2-3, with 8 nucleotides matching TRBD1. V shed 4 bases, J shed 3 bases, and the junction held 7 bases outside the gene matches. The CDR3 is made up of 15 amino acids. Looked up from germline, CDR1 is SGHRS and CDR2 is YFSETQ. In DNA, the CDR3 is TGCGCCAGCAGCCGTCCGGGACAGGAGACAGATACGCAGTATTTT. Encoded protein: CASSRPGQETDTQYF.

The chain uses TRBV5-5 and TRBJ1-5; 10 bases are shared with TRBD1. V was clipped by 2 bases and J by 5 bases; unmatched bases: 4. Germline V lookup: CDR1 SGHKS, CDR2 YYEKEE (reference sequence). This CDR3 contains 15 residues. The CDR3 loop reads CASSFGDRGYQPQHF. The CDR3 DNA reads as TGTGCCAGCAGCTTTGGGGACAGGGGTTATCAGCCCCAGCATTTT.

This clone has just one count. The rearrangement joins TRBV24-1 to TRBJ2-1; D possibly corresponds to TRBD2 (6 bases). Trimming removed 3 bases from V and 0 bases from J, with 17 bases in between. Germline lookup yields CDR1 KGHDR and CDR2 SFDVKD. This CDR3 region has 18 residues. CDR3 nucleotides: TGTGCCACCAGTGATCCCTCTCGGGCGGGGAGCTCCTACAATGAGCAGTTCTTC. Its translation: CATSDPSRAGSSYNEQFF.

This clone was observed once. V gene TRBV7-2 combines with J gene TRBJ2-1; no definite D call. The V gene lost 0 bases and the J gene lost 10 bases, with 7 bases spanning the gap. The CDR3 is 12 residues long. The germline gives CDR1 SGHTA, CDR2 FQGNSA. CDR3 nucleotide sequence: TGTGCCAGCAGCTTAGCGTTCCGGGAGCAGTTCTTC. This translates into CASSLAFREQFF.

In this sample, this clone turned up once. The chain links TRBV9 to TRBJ1-3; perhaps TRBD1 as D (5 bases). The CDR3 spans 14 residues. The germline CDR1 and CDR2 sequences are SGDLS and YYNGEE. V lost 0 bases, J lost 2 bases, and 6 bases lay in between. CDR3 sequence reads: CASSVEGTGNTIYF. In DNA, the CDR3 is TGTGCCAGCAGCGTAGAGGGGACTGGAAACACCATATATTTT.

This clone occurred once. This chain connects TRBV4-1 to TRBJ1-6; 7 nucleotides match TRBD1. The trim removed 0 bases at V and 7 bases at J, leaving 9 bases unmatched. Germline CDR1 reads MGHRA; CDR2 reads YSYEKL. This CDR3 has 17 residues. The CDR3 DNA sequence: TGCGCCAGCAGCCAAGATTTGGGGACAGTCAGGAATTCACCCCTCCACTTT. This codes for CASSQDLGTVRNSPLHF.

The V gene is TRBV5-1, the J gene TRBJ1-1; 8 positions agree with TRBD1. V lost 3 bases, J lost 6 bases, and 7 bases stayed unmatched. Looked up from germline, CDR1 is SGHRS and CDR2 is YFSETQ. This CDR3 is 14 amino acids long. CDR3 DNA sequence: TGCGCCAGCAGCTCACAGGGGGTGACGGCTGAAGCTTTCTTT. Translating gives CASSSQGVTAEAFF.

In this sample, this clone turned up once. V is TRBV20-1 and J is TRBJ2-3, with a tentative D call TRBD1 (5 bases). V lost 3 bases and J 6 bases, leaving 7 bases between the germline ends. CDR1 DFQATT and CDR2 SNEGSKA come from the germline V gene (reference sequence). CDR3 length: 11 amino acids. The CDR3 loop is CSARTDDTQYF. CDR3 bases: TGCAGTGCTAGGACAGATGATACGCAGTATTTT.

The chain is built from TRBV3-1 (or the pseudogene TRBV3-2) and TRBJ2-6, with 11 nucleotides matching TRBD1. The CDR3 is 17 amino acids. The trim removed 3 bases at V and 2 bases at J, leaving 3 bases unmatched. The germline gives CDR1 LGHDT, CDR2 YNNKEL (reference sequence). CDR3 amino acids: CASSQRTGGTGANVLTF. The CDR3 nucleotides read TGTGCCAGCAGCCAGAGGACAGGGGGCACTGGGGCCAACGTCCTGACTTTC.

This rearrangement joins TRBV27 to TRBJ2-2, with 8 bases matching TRBD1. J gave up 7 bases and V 2 bases, and 12 bases lay outside the gene matches. The CDR3 contains 17 residues. CDR1 is MNHEY, CDR2 SMNVEV, per germline (reference sequence). This CDR3 reads CASSLQSFRGQGGELFF. CDR3 bases: TGTGCCAGCAGTTTACAGTCGTTCAGGGGGCAAGGCGGGGAGCTGTTTTTT.

The rearrangement joins TRBV11-3 to TRBJ2-1, with D perhaps TRBD2 (6 bases). The germline CDR1 and CDR2 sequences are SGHNT and YENEEA. CDR3 size: 14 residues. Trimming left V 5 bases short and J 5 bases short, with 13 bases between. CDR3 loop: CASSRGTLDNEQFF. In DNA, the CDR3 is TGTGCCAGCAGCCGGGGGACTCTGGACAATGAGCAGTTCTTC.